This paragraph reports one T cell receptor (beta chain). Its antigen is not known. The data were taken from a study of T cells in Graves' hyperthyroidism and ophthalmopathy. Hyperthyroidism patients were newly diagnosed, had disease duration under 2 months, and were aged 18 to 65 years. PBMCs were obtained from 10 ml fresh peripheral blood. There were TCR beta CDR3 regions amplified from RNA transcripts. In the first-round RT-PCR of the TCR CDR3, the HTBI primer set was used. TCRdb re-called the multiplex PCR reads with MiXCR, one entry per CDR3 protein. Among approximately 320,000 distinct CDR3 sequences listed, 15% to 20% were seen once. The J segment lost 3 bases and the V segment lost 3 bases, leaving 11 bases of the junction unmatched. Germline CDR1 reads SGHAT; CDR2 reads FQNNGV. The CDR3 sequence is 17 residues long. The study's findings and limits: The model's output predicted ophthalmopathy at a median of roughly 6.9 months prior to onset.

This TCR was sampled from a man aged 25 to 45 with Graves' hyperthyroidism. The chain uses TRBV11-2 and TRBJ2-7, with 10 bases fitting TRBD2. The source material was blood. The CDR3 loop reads CASSLSLSTSGYYEQYF. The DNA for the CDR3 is TGTGCCAGCAGCTTGTCTCTGTCGACTAGCGGGTACTACGAGCAGTACTTC.